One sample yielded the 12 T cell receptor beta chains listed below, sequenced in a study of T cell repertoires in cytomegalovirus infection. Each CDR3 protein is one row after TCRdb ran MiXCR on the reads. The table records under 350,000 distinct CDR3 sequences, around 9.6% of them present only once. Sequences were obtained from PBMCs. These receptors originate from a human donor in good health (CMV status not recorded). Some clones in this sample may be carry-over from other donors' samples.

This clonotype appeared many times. The CDR3 coding sequence is TGCAGCGTTCTCGGACAGGGAAATCGTGAAGCTTTCTTT. It yields the protein CSVLGQGNREAFF. The chain joins TRBV29-1 to TRBJ1-1; 8 nucleotides agree with TRBD1. V dropped 5 bases and J dropped 7; count of bases not matched to a gene: 9. Germline CDR1 reads SQVTM; CDR2 reads ANQGSEA. CDR3 length: 13 amino acids. Full variable domain (rest looked up from reference TRBV29-1 and TRBJ1-1): SAVISQKPSRDICQRGTSLTIQCQVDSQVTMMFWYRQQPGQSLTLIATANQGSEATYESGFVIDKFPISRPNLTFSTLTVSNMSPEDSSIYLCSVLGQGNREAFFGQGTRLTVV.

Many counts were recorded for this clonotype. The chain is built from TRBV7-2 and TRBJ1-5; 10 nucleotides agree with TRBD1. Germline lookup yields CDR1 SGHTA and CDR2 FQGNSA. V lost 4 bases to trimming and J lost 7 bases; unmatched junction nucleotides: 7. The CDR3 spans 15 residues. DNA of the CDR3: TGTGCCAGCAGCTCTGACAGGGGGCAGGGACAGCCCCAGCATTTT. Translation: CASSSDRGQGQPQHF.

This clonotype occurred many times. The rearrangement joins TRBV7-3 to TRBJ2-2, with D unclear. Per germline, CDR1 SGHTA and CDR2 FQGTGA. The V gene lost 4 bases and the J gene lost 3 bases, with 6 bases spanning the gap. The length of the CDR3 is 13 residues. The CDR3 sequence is CASSSSYTGELFF. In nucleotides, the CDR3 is TGTGCCAGCAGCTCCTCCTACACCGGGGAGCTGTTTTTT.

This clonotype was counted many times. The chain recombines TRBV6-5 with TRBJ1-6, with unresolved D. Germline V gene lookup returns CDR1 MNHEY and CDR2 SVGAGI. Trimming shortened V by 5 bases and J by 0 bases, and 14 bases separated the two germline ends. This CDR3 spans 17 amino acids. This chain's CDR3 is CASSQGPSSSYNSPLHF. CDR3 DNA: TGTGCCAGCAGTCAAGGGCCCTCGAGCTCCTATAATTCACCCCTCCACTTT.

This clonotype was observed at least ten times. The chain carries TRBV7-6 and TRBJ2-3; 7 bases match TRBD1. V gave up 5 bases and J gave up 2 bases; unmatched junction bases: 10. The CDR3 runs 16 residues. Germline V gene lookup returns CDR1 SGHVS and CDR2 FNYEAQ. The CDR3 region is CASSEKGAQFTDTQYF. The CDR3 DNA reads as TGTGCCAGCAGCGAAAAGGGGGCACAGTTCACAGATACGCAGTATTTT. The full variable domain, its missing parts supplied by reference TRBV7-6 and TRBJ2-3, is GAGVSQSPRYKVTKRGQDVALRCDPISGHVSLYWYRQALGQGPEFLTYFNYEAQQDKSGLPNDRFSAERPEGSISTLTIQRTEQRDSAMYRCASSEKGAQFTDTQYFGPGTRLTVL.

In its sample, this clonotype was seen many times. The CDR3 DNA sequence: TGTGCCAGCAGCCTAAGCCGGACGACGGGAAGGTCCTACAATGAGCAGTTCTTC. Translated, it gives CASSLSRTTGRSYNEQFF. The chain carries TRBV7-3 and TRBJ2-1; weak D call: TRBD2 (5 bases). Germline CDR1 is SGHTA and CDR2 is FQGTGA. The CDR3 has 18 residues. Trimming stripped 5 bases from V and 1 base from J, with 21 bases between.

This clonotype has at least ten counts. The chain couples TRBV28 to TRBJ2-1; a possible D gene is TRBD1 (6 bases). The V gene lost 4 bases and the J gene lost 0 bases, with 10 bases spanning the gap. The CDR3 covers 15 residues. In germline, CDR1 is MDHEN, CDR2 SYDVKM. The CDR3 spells CASSSLDSSYNEQFF. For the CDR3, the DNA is TGTGCCAGCAGTTCCCTGGACAGCTCCTACAATGAGCAGTTCTTC. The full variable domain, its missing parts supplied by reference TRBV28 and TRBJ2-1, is DVKVTQSSRYLVKRTGEKVFLECVQDMDHENMFWYRQDPGLGLRLIYFSYDVKMKEKGDIPEGYSVSREKKERFSLILESASTNQTSMYLCASSSLDSSYNEQFFGPGTRLTVL.

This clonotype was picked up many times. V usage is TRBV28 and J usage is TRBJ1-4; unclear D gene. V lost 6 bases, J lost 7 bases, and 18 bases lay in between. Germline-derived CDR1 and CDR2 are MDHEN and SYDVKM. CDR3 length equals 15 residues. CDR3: CASRPIGMRSEKLFF. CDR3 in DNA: TGTGCCAGCAGGCCAATAGGGATGAGGAGTGAAAAACTGTTTTTT.

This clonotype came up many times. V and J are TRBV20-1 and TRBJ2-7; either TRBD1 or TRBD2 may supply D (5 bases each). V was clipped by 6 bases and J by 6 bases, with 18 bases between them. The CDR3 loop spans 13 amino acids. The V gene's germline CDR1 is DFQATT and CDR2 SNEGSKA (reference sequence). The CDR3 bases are TGCAGTGCAGGGGACGCGCTTCGGAGCGAGCAGTACGTC. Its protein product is CSAGDALRSEQYV.

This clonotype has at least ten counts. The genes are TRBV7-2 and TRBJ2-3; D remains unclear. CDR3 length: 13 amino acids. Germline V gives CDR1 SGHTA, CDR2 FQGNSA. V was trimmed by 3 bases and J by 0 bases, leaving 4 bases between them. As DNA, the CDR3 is TGTGCCAGCAGCTTCTCTAGCACAGATACGCAGTATTTT. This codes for CASSFSSTDTQYF.

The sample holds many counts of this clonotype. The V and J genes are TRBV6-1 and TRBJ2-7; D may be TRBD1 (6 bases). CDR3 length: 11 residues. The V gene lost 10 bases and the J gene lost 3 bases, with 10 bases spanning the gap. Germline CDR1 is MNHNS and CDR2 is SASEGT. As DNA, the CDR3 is TGTGCCACCCTACAGGGCTACGAGCAGTACTTC. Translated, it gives CATLQGYEQYF.

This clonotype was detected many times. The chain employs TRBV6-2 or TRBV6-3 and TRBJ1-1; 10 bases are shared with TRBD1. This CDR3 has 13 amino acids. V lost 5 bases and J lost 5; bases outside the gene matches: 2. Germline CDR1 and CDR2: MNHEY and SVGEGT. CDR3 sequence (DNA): TGTGCCAGCAGTCGGACAGGGGGGACTGAAGCTTTCTTT. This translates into CASSRTGGTEAFF.